Below are 6 T cell receptor beta chains sequenced from a single sample in a study of blood T cell repertoires in COVID-19. Profiled with immunoSEQ multiplex PCR; TCRdb holds only in-frame clones, not every one. The sample includes under 65,000 clones, approximately 80% of them seen just once. Specimen: peripheral blood. The receptors come from a woman aged 55-69 years with acute or convalescent COVID-19.

This clone was counted a single time. The chain links TRBV5-1 to TRBJ1-2; D gene unclear. The CDR3 has 14 amino acids. The germline gives CDR1 SGHRS, CDR2 YFSETQ. The V end lost 1 base, the J end lost 0 bases, and 7 bases lay between the germline ends. CDR3 sequence reads: CASSLLLANYGYTF. The CDR3 DNA is TGCGCCAGCAGCTTGCTGTTAGCTAACTATGGCTACACCTTC.

This clone was observed a few times. The chain carries TRBV9 and TRBJ1-4; tentative D call: TRBD1 (6 bases). V was pared by 3 bases and J by 7 bases, with 16 bases between. Germline lookup yields CDR1 SGDLS and CDR2 YYNGEE. The CDR3 length is 15 residues. The DNA of the CDR3 is TGTGCCAGCAGCGCACCGGACAGCCCCAGTGAAAAACTGTTTTTT. This sequence encodes CASSAPDSPSEKLFF.

V usage is TRBV5-8 and J usage is TRBJ2-3; possible D gene TRBD1, 6 bases. The CDR3 covers 14 residues. With 6 bases removed from V and 2 bases from J, the gap between germline ends came to 13 bases. Germline lookup yields CDR1 SGHTS and CDR2 YDEGEE. The CDR3 reads CASIRQGITDTQYF. CDR3 DNA sequence: TGTGCCAGCATCCGGCAGGGGATCACAGATACGCAGTATTTT.

This clone appeared a single time. The V gene is TRBV19, the J gene TRBJ1-5; D unresolved. This CDR3 has 14 amino acids. Trimming shortened V by 4 bases and J by 5 bases, and 12 bases separated the two germline ends. The germline V gene has CDR1 LNHDA and CDR2 SQIVND (reference sequence). The CDR3: CASSRQVTYQPQHF. For the CDR3, the DNA is TGTGCCAGTAGTAGGCAGGTAACTTATCAGCCCCAGCATTTT.

The CDR3 region has the DNA TGTGCCACCAGCAAGGGAGCCATGGGGGCCAACGTCCTGACTTTC. Encoded protein: CATSKGAMGANVLTF. The chain recombines TRBV24-1 with TRBJ2-6; D may be TRBD2 (5 bases). The CDR3 is made up of 15 amino acids. Trimming shortened V by 7 bases and J by 4 bases, and 13 bases separated the two germline ends. CDR1 is KGHDR, CDR2 SFDVKD, per germline.

The chain joins TRBV7-3 to TRBJ2-5; 8 bases align to TRBD1. The CDR3 extends over 15 amino acids. Germline loops: CDR1 SGHTA, CDR2 FQGTGA. V lost 5 bases and J lost 0; bases outside the gene matches: 5. CDR3 in amino acids: CASSSRGQNQETQYF. The CDR3 bases are TGTGCCAGCAGCAGCAGGGGGCAGAACCAAGAGACCCAGTACTTC.